This T cell receptor (beta chain) appears in the sequencing data of a study of shared clonotypes between healthy human individuals. The wider study: Participating donors consisted of a couple of women and a few men aged 18 to 49.

Naive CD8 populations comprised CD45RO-negative cells positively selected for CCR7, excluding terminally differentiated effector memory CD45RA+ cells. Study results and limitations: Sharing of clonotypes among donors was expected to vary with sequencing depth. Sampling was confined to blood; repertoires within tissues likely differ. With a handful of donors compared, 5% to 5.5% of naive CD4 clonotypes were shared.

Trimming took 6 bases from V and 4 from J; bases not matched to a gene: 8. The CDR3 totals 15 residues. In germline, CDR1 is MNHEY, CDR2 SVGAGI. The method was immunoSEQ multiplex PCR; TCRdb's version includes in-frame clones alone and lacks a portion of them. The sample records about 1,900,000 clones, roughly 94% being singletons. With respect to this clone: The antigen remains undetermined.

This receptor was identified in a man between 18 and 35 years old in good health. This chain links TRBV6-5 with TRBJ1-1; 10 nucleotides agree with TRBD1. The sequenced sample consisted of naive CD8+ T cells sorted from blood. The DNA of the CDR3 is TGTGCCAGCAGCCTCCCAAGGACAGGGGGCACTGAAGCTTTCTTT. Translating gives CASSLPRTGGTEAFF.